A single sample gave rise to the 25 T cell receptor beta chains below, sequenced in a study of blood T cell repertoires in COVID-19. Clones were read by immunoSEQ multiplex PCR, and TCRdb kept only the in-frame ones, dropping some. The sample lists 75,000 to 90,000 clones, 80% occurring once. The sequencing input was peripheral blood. These receptors were obtained from an older woman with acute or convalescent COVID-19.

The chain joins TRBV7-2 to TRBJ2-7; D unresolved. The V and J ends lost 6 bases and 0 bases respectively, with 9 bases between them. The CDR3 is 13 residues long. Looked up from germline, CDR1 is SGHTA and CDR2 is FQGNSA. CDR3 bases: TGTGCCAGCAGGCCCACGGGCTCCTACGAGCAGTACTTC. Translation: CASRPTGSYEQYF.

The V and J genes are TRBV5-6 and TRBJ2-3; D possibly corresponds to TRBD2 (5 bases). The ends were cut back, 0 bases at V and 2 bases at J, with 7 bases in the middle. CDR1 and CDR2 from the germline V gene are SGHDT and YYEEEE. The CDR3 runs 14 residues. CDR3 DNA sequence: TGTGCCAGCAGCTTGGGAGGGCTCACAGATACGCAGTATTTT. Translation: CASSLGGLTDTQYF.

As DNA, the CDR3 is TGTGCCAGCACATTTGCAGGAACTAGCGGGGGGGTTAGCACAGATACGCAGTATTTT. Its protein product is CASTFAGTSGGVSTDTQYF. The chain has TRBV2 and TRBJ2-3; 13 bases are a match to TRBD2. The CDR3 sequence is 19 residues long. The V segment lost 7 bases and the J segment 0 bases; nucleotides outside the gene matches: 13. Germline values: CDR1 SNHLY, CDR2 FYNNEI.

J is TRBJ2-3 and V is TRBV9; 10 positions agree with TRBD1. The CDR3 runs 16 residues. CDR1 is SGDLS and CDR2 is YYNGEE in the germline V gene. J gave up 4 bases and V 2 bases, and 7 bases lay outside the gene matches. CDR3 amino acids: CASSVAGTGVADTQYF. The CDR3 coding sequence is TGTGCCAGCAGCGTTGCCGGGACAGGGGTCGCAGATACGCAGTATTTT.

V gene TRBV3-1 (or the pseudogene TRBV3-2) combines with J gene TRBJ2-5, with unresolved D. The length of the CDR3 is 14 residues. V lost 5 bases, J lost 2 bases, and 12 bases lay in between. Germline CDR1 is LGHDT and CDR2 is YNNKEL (reference sequence). The CDR3 loop is CASSITVKQETQYF. The CDR3 bases are TGTGCCAGCAGCATTACAGTTAAACAAGAGACCCAGTACTTC.

The chain has TRBV19 and TRBJ1-1; unclear D gene. This CDR3 is built from 14 residues. Germline-derived CDR1 and CDR2 are LNHDA and SQIVND (reference sequence). Trimming cost V 5 bases and J 3 bases, with 13 bases left between them. This CDR3 reads CASSAFTDYTEAFF. The CDR3 nucleotides are TGTGCCAGTAGTGCATTTACAGATTACACTGAAGCTTTCTTT.

The chain employs TRBV14 and TRBJ1-1; tentatively, D is TRBD1 (6 bases). Germline CDR1 reads SGHDN; CDR2 reads FVKESK. The V end was cut by 4 bases, the J end by 0 bases, with 15 bases between. This CDR3 has 16 residues. In DNA form, the CDR3 reads TGTGCCAGCAGCCCTCGGACAGCTGGGATGAACACTGAAGCTTTCTTT. Amino acid sequence: CASSPRTAGMNTEAFF.

V usage is TRBV7-2 and J usage is TRBJ2-2; D may be TRBD2 (6 bases). The V end lost 4 bases, the J end lost 0 bases, and 9 bases lay between the germline ends. The CDR3 runs to 15 residues. The germline V gene encodes CDR1 SGHTA and CDR2 FQGNSA. DNA of the CDR3: TGTGCCAGCAGCTCTTCGGGGGCGAACACCGGGGAGCTGTTTTTT. It encodes CASSSSGANTGELFF.

J is TRBJ2-1 and V is TRBV7-2; 9 positions agree with TRBD2. V lost 5 bases and J lost 7; bases outside the gene matches: 12. The length of the CDR3 is 16 residues. Germline V gene lookup returns CDR1 SGHTA and CDR2 FQGNSA. The CDR3 is CASSARGAGGVNEQFF. CDR3 bases: TGTGCCAGCAGCGCCAGGGGAGCGGGGGGAGTAAATGAGCAGTTCTTC.

This chain joins TRBV27 and TRBJ1-4; 10 nucleotides line up with TRBD1. The CDR3 is 14 residues long. The V and J ends lost 4 bases and 7 bases, in that order; junction bases with no gene match: 3. The germline gives CDR1 MNHEY, CDR2 SMNVEV (reference sequence). The CDR3 is CASSSWTGGEKLFF. CDR3 bases: TGTGCCAGCAGTTCTTGGACAGGGGGTGAAAAACTGTTTTTT.

The rearrangement links TRBV6-6 to TRBJ1-3, with 8 bases that match TRBD1. V lost 6 bases and J lost 1; bases outside the gene matches: 2. The CDR3 runs 14 residues. Per the germline V gene, CDR1 is MNHNY and CDR2 is SVGAGI (reference sequence). The CDR3 sequence is CASSGQGSGNTIYF. CDR3 DNA sequence: TGTGCCAGCAGCGGACAGGGTTCTGGAAACACCATATATTTT.

This rearrangement joins TRBV7-9 to TRBJ2-2, with 8 bases that match TRBD1. The CDR3 is 15 amino acids. The V and J ends lost 6 bases and 2 bases, in that order; junction bases with no gene match: 5. Germline assignment: CDR1 SEHNR and CDR2 FQNEAQ (reference sequence). The chain's CDR3 is CASSRDRINTGELFF. As DNA, the CDR3 is TGTGCCAGCAGTCGGGACAGGATCAACACCGGGGAGCTGTTTTTT.

This chain connects TRBV5-8 to TRBJ1-1, with a tentative D call TRBD1 (5 bases). V lost 2 bases and J 6 bases, leaving 14 bases between the germline ends. The V gene's germline CDR1 is SGHTS and CDR2 YDEGEE. The CDR3 sequence is 14 residues long. The CDR3 here is CASSFGRGSSEAFF. Here the CDR3 DNA reads TGTGCCAGCAGCTTTGGGCGGGGGAGTTCTGAAGCTTTCTTT.

The gene calls are TRBV5-6 and TRBJ2-3, with D unresolved. CDR3 length equals 13 residues. Trimming cost V 6 bases and J 2 bases, with 10 bases left between them. Germline V gene sequence: CDR1 SGHDT, CDR2 YYEEEE. The CDR3 region has the DNA TGTGCCAGCAACTTCCAGTCCACAGATACGCAGTATTTT. Translating gives CASNFQSTDTQYF.

V usage is TRBV19 and J usage is TRBJ1-1, with TRBD1 as a possible D gene (6 bases). Trimming removed 4 bases at V and 1 base at J, with 7 bases between. The CDR3 length is 13 residues. CDR1 and CDR2 from the germline V gene are LNHDA and SQIVND (reference sequence). CDR3 protein: CASSRTANTEAFF. CDR3 nucleotides: TGTGCCAGTAGTAGGACAGCGAACACTGAAGCTTTCTTT.

This clone has a handful of counts. The chain links TRBV24-1 to TRBJ2-1, with 7 bases fitting TRBD2. J was trimmed by 7 bases and V by 4 bases; bases with no gene match: 6. The CDR3 runs to 14 residues. Germline lookup yields CDR1 KGHDR and CDR2 SFDVKD. CDR3 bases: TGTGCCACCAGTGAAGCGGGGCTGCATAATGAGCAGTTCTTC. It translates to CATSEAGLHNEQFF.

This clone was seen ten or more times. Within the sample, other DNA sequences also encode this same CDR3. This chain links TRBV7-3 with TRBJ2-3, with 9 nucleotides matching TRBD2. The junction had 5 bases not matched to a gene; V was cut back by 6 bases and J by 1 base. The CDR3 runs 15 residues. Germline assignment: CDR1 SGHTA and CDR2 FQGTGA. For the CDR3, the DNA is TGTGCCAGCAGACTGACTAGCGGAGGCACAGATACGCAGTATTTT. Its protein product is CASRLTSGGTDTQYF.

The rearrangement uses TRBV10-3 and TRBJ2-1; the match to TRBD2 covers 8 bases. CDR3 length: 15 amino acids. V was pared by 6 bases and J by 4 bases, with 8 bases of the junction left unmatched. Germline V gene sequence: CDR1 ENHRY, CDR2 SYGVKD. The CDR3 nucleotides are TGTGCCATCAGCCAGAGCGGGGGACCGTACAATGAGCAGTTCTTC. Translation gives CAISQSGGPYNEQFF.

J is TRBJ1-2 and V is TRBV27, with TRBD1 matching over 11 bases. CDR3 length equals 18 residues. CDR1 is MNHEY, CDR2 SMNVEV, per germline (reference sequence). J gave up 1 base and V 5 bases, and 12 bases lay outside the gene matches. CDR3 sequence reads: CASSPLRGTGGFNYGYTF. As DNA, the CDR3 is TGTGCCAGCAGTCCACTTAGAGGGACAGGGGGGTTTAACTATGGCTACACCTTC.

This clone appeared a few times. The J gene is TRBJ2-1, the V gene TRBV9; 7 bases map to TRBD2. V was clipped by 4 bases and J by 0 bases; unmatched bases: 4. The CDR3 has 15 residues. Germline V gives CDR1 SGDLS, CDR2 YYNGEE. The CDR3 spells CASSIGGDSYNEQFF. The DNA for the CDR3 is TGTGCCAGCAGCATTGGGGGGGACTCCTACAATGAGCAGTTCTTC.

This clone has just one count. The V gene is TRBV4-1, the J gene TRBJ2-3; TRBD2 aligns across 11 bases. V was clipped by 4 bases and J by 0 bases; unmatched bases: 6. From germline, CDR1 is MGHRA and CDR2 YSYEKL. There are 17 residues in the CDR3. CDR3 residues: CASSPYLAGGSTDTQYF. As DNA, the CDR3 is TGCGCCAGCAGCCCCTATCTAGCGGGGGGTAGCACAGATACGCAGTATTTT.

V usage is TRBV6-5 and J usage is TRBJ1-4; D gene uncertain. The CDR3 is 15 residues long. Germline-derived CDR1 and CDR2 are MNHEY and SVGAGI. Between the trimmed V and J ends, which lost 0 bases and 3 bases, there was a span of 8 bases. The CDR3 region is CASSYSNNPNEKLFF. The CDR3 DNA sequence: TGTGCCAGCAGTTACTCGAACAACCCTAATGAAAAACTGTTTTTT.

This clone came up once. The chain couples TRBV6-5 to TRBJ1-2; tentative D call: TRBD1 (6 bases). The CDR3 sequence is 15 residues long. The germline V gene has CDR1 MNHEY and CDR2 SVGAGI. Trimming pared 6 bases from V and 4 bases from J, leaving 18 bases between. This CDR3 reads CASRRQSGVFYGYTF. The CDR3 nucleotides read TGTGCCAGCAGAAGACAGTCAGGGGTCTTCTATGGCTACACCTTC.

The chain is built from TRBV4-1 and TRBJ2-2, with 12 bases matching TRBD2. V lost 4 bases and J lost 0; bases outside the gene matches: 3. CDR1 is MGHRA and CDR2 is YSYEKL in the germline V gene. This CDR3 is 17 amino acids long. In DNA form, the CDR3 reads TGCGCCAGCAGCCGGACTAGCGGGGAACCGAACACCGGGGAGCTGTTTTTT. Encoded protein: CASSRTSGEPNTGELFF.

This chain connects TRBV6-6 to TRBJ2-4; 8 bases fit TRBD1. Germline-derived CDR1 and CDR2 are MNHNY and SVGAGI (reference sequence). Germline trimming cut 6 bases from V and 6 bases from J; bases unmatched to any gene: 4. CDR3 length: 13 amino acids. CDR3 in amino acids: CASRPGQGNIQYF. The DNA of the CDR3 is TGTGCCAGCAGACCCGGACAGGGAAACATTCAGTACTTC.